This T cell receptor beta chain came from a study of T cells after yellow fever vaccination. Generation of TCR cDNA used 5'RACE template switching (which added a universal primer site and UMIs). TCRdb re-analysed the 5' RACE reads in MiXCR, keeping a single row per CDR3 protein. The table lists 200,000 to 300,000 distinct CDR3 sequences, 10% to 15% of them singletons, with about 0.51% in the top ten. CDR1 DFQATT and CDR2 SNEGSKA come from the germline V gene (reference sequence). The CDR3 extends over 14 amino acids. The trim removed 6 bases at V and 1 base at J, leaving 6 bases unmatched. V gene TRBV20-1 combines with J gene TRBJ2-4; 7 nucleotides match TRBD1. The sample here was CD4+ T cells sorted from PBMCs, taken 45 days after the yellow fever booster vaccination. This clonotype was obtained from a man aged 25-40 years who received the YFV17D yellow fever vaccine. The chain's CDR3 is CSAATGSAKNIQYF. CDR3 bases: TGCAGTGCCGCGACAGGGTCTGCCAAAAACATTCAGTACTTC.